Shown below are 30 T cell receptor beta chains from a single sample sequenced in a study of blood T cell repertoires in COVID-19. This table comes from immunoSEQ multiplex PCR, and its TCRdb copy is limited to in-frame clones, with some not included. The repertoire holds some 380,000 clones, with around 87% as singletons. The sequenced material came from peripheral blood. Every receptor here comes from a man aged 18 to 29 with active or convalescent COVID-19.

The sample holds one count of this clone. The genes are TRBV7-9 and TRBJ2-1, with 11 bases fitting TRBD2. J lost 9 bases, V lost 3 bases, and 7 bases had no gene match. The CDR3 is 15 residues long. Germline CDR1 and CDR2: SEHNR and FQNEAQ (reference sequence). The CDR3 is CASSLTSGERGEQFF. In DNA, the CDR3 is TGTGCCAGCAGCTTGACTAGCGGGGAGAGAGGTGAGCAGTTCTTC. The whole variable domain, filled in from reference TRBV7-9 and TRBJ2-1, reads DTGVSQNPRHKITKRGQNVTFRCDPISEHNRLYWYRQTLGQGPEFLTYFQNEAQLEKSRLLSDRFSAERPKGSFSTLEIQRTEQGDSAMYLCASSLTSGERGEQFFGPGTRLTVL.

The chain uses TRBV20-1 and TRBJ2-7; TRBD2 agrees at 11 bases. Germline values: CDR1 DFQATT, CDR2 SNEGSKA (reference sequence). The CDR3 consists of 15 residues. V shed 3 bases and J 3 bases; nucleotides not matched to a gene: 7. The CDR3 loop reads CSASGLLAGVYEQYF. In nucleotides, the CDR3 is TGCAGTGCTAGTGGGCTACTAGCGGGAGTCTACGAGCAGTACTTC.

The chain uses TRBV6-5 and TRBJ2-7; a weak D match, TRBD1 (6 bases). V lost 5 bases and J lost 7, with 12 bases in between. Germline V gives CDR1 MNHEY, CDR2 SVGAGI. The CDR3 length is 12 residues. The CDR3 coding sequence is TGTGCCAGCAGTCCACAGGGTGAAGAGCAGTACTTC. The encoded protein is CASSPQGEEQYF.

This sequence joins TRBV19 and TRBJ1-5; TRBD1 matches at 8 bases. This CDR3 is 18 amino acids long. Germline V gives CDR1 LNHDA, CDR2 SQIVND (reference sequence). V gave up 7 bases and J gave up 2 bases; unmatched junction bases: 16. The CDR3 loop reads CASTRHGTGGQGNQPQHF. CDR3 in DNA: TGTGCCAGTACCCGGCATGGAACAGGGGGACAGGGCAATCAGCCCCAGCATTTT. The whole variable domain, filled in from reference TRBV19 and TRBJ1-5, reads DGGITQSPKYLFRKEGQNVTLSCEQNLNHDAMYWYRQDPGQGLRLIYYSQIVNDFQKGDIAEGYSVSREKKESFPLTVTSAQKNPTAFYLCASTRHGTGGQGNQPQHFGDGTRLSIL.

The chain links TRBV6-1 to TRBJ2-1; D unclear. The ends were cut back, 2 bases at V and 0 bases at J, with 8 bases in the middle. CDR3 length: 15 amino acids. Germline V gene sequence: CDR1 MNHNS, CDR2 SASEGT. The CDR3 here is CASSEITASYNEQFF. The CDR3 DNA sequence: TGTGCCAGCAGTGAAATAACAGCCTCCTACAATGAGCAGTTCTTC.

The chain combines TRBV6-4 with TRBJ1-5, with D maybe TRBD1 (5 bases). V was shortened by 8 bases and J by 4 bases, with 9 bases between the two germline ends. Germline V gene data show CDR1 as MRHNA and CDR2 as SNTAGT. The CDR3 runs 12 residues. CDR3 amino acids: CASVGGNQPQHF. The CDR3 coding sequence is TGTGCCAGCGTGGGGGGGAATCAGCCCCAGCATTTT.

The CDR3 DNA follows: TGTGCCAGCAGCTTTAGGAGGACTAGCACCGGGGAGCTGTTTTTT. Translated, it gives CASSFRRTSTGELFF. The chain uses TRBV13 and TRBJ2-2; TRBD2 aligns across 7 bases. The CDR3 spans 15 residues. Germline V gene data show CDR1 as PRHDT and CDR2 as FYEKMQ (reference sequence). Trimming cost V 3 bases and J 4 bases; bases outside gene matches: 5.

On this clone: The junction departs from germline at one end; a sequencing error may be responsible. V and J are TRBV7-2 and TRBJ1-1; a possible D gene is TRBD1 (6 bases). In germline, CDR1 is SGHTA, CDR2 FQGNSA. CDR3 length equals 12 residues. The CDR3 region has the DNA TGTGCCAGCAGCCTACGGGCCTCAAAAGGGGGCTTT. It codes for CASSLRASKGGF.

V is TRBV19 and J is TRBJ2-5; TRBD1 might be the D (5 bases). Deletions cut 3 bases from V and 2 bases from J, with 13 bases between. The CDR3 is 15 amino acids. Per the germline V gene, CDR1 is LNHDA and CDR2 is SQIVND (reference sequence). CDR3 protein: CASSMAHRPQETQYF. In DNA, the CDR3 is TGTGCCAGTAGTATGGCCCACAGGCCTCAAGAGACCCAGTACTTC.

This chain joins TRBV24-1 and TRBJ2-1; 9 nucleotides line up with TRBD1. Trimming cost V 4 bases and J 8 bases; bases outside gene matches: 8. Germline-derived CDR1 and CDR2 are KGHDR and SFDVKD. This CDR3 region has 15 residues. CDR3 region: CATSDLGQGEYEQFF. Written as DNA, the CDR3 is TGTGCCACCAGTGACCTGGGACAGGGCGAATATGAGCAGTTCTTC.

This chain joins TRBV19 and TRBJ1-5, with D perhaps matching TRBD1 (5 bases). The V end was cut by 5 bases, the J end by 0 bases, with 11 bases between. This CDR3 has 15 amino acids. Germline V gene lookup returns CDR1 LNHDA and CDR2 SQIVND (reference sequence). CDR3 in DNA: TGTGCCAGTAGTGGGGGGACCTATAGCAATCAGCCCCAGCATTTT. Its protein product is CASSGGTYSNQPQHF.

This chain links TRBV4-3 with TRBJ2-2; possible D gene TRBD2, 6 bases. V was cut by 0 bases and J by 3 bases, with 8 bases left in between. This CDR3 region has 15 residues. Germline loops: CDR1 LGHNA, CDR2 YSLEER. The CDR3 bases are TGCGCCAGCAGCCAAGAGGAGGGTTACACCGGGGAGCTGTTTTTT. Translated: CASSQEEGYTGELFF.

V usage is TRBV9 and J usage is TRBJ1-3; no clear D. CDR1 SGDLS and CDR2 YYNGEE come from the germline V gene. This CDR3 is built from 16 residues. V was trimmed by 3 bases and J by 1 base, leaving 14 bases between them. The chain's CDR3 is CASSESGWTSGNTIYF. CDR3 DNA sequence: TGTGCCAGCAGCGAAAGTGGTTGGACTTCTGGAAACACCATATATTTT.

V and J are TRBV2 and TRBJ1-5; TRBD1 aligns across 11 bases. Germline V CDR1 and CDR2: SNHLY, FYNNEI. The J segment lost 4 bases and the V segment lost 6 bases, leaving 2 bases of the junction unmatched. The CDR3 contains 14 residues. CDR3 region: CASSGTGGNQPQHF. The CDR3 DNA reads TGTGCCAGCAGCGGGACAGGGGGTAATCAGCCCCAGCATTTT.

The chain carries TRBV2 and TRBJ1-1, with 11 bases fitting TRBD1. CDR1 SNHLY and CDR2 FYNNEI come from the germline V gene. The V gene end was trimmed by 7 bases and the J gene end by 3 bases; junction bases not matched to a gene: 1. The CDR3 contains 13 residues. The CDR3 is CASKGQGDTEAFF. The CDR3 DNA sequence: TGTGCCAGCAAGGGACAGGGGGACACTGAAGCTTTCTTT.

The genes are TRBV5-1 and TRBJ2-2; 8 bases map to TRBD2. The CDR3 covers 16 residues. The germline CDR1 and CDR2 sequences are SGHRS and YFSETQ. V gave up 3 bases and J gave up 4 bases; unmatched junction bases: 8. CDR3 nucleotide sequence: TGCGCCAGCAGCTCCCAAGCGGGAGTGAGCACCGGGGAGCTGTTTTTT. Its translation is CASSSQAGVSTGELFF. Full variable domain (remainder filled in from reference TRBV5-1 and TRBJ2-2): KAGVTQTPRYLIKTRGQQVTLSCSPISGHRSVSWYQQTPGQGLQFLFEYFSETQRNKGNFPGRFSGRQFSNSRSEMNVSTLELGDSALYLCASSSQAGVSTGELFFGEGSRLTVL.

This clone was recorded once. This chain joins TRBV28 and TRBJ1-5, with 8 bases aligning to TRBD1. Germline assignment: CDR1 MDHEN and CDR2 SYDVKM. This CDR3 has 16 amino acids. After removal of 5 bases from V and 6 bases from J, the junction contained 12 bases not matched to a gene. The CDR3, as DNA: TGTGCCAGCAGTGTTAGAGGGCAGGGGGCGCGTCAGCCCCAGCATTTT. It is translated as CASSVRGQGARQPQHF.

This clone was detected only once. The CDR3 sequence is CAILDRGPDTQYF. CDR3 nucleotide sequence: TGTGCCATCTTGGACAGGGGGCCAGATACGCAGTATTTT. The chain joins TRBV28 to TRBJ2-3; 11 nucleotides match TRBD1. CDR1 MDHEN and CDR2 SYDVKM come from the germline V gene. The CDR3 runs 13 residues. V shed 10 bases and J 4 bases; nucleotides not matched to a gene: 4.

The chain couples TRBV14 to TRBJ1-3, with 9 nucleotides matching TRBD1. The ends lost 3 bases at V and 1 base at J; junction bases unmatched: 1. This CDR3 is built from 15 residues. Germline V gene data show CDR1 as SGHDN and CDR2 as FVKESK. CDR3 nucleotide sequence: TGTGCCAGCAGCCAGACAGGGGGATCTGGAAACACCATATATTTT. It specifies CASSQTGGSGNTIYF.

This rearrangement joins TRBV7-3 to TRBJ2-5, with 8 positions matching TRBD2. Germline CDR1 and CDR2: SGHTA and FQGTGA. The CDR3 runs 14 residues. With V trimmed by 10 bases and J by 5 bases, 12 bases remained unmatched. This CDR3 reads CATDGGAFYETQYF. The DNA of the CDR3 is TGTGCCACCGACGGGGGGGCCTTCTACGAGACCCAGTACTTC.

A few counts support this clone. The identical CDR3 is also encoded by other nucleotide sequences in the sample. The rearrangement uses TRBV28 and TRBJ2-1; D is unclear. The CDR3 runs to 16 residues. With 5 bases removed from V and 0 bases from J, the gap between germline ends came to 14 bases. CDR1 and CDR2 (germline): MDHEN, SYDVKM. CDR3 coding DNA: TGTGCCAGCAGTACCCAGACTTCTAGCTCCTACAATGAGCAGTTCTTC. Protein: CASSTQTSSSYNEQFF. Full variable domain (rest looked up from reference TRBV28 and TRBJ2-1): DVKVTQSSRYLVKRTGEKVFLECVQDMDHENMFWYRQDPGLGLRLIYFSYDVKMKEKGDIPEGYSVSREKKERFSLILESASTNQTSMYLCASSTQTSSSYNEQFFGPGTRLTVL.

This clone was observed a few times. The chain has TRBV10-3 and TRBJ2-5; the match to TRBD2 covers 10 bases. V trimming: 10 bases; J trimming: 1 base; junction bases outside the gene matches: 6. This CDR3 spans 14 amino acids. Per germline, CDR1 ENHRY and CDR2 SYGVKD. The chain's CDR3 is CATEREGRQETQYF. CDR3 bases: TGTGCCACAGAGCGGGAGGGCCGCCAAGAGACCCAGTACTTC.

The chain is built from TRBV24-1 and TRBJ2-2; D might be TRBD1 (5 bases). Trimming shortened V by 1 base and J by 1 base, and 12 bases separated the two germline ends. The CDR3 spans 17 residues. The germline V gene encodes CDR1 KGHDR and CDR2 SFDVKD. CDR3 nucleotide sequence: TGTGCCACCAGTGATTTATCCAGGGCAGGGAACACCGGGGAGCTGTTTTTT. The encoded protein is CATSDLSRAGNTGELFF.

CDR3 in amino acids: CASSAGTIAGELFF. In nucleotides, the CDR3 is TGTGCCAGCAGCGCCGGGACTATCGCCGGGGAGCTGTTTTTT. The chain couples TRBV9 to TRBJ2-2, with TRBD2 identical over 7 bases. Germline V CDR1 and CDR2: SGDLS, YYNGEE. The CDR3 length is 14 residues. V gave up 3 bases and J gave up 6 bases; unmatched junction bases: 5. Based on the CDR3 plus reference TRBV9 and TRBJ2-2, the full variable domain is DSGVTQTPKHLITATGQRVTLRCSPRSGDLSVYWYQQSLDQGLQFLIQYYNGEERAKGNILERFSAQQFPDLHSELNLSSLELGDSALYFCASSAGTIAGELFFGEGSRLTVL.

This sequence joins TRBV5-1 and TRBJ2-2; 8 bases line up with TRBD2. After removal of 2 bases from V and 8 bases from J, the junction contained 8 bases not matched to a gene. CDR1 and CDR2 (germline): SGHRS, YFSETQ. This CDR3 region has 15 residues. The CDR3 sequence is CASSFLAGGPGELFF. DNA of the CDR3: TGCGCCAGCAGCTTTCTTGCGGGAGGTCCTGGGGAGCTGTTTTTT.

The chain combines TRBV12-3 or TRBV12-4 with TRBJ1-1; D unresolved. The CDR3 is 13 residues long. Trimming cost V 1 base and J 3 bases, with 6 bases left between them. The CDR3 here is CASSLGGHTEAFF. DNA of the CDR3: TGTGCCAGCAGTTTAGGAGGGCACACTGAAGCTTTCTTT.

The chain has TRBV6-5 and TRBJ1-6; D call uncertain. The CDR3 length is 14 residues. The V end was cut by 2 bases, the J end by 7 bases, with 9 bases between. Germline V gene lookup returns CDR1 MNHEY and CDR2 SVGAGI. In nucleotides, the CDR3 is TGTGCCAGCAGTTACGCGATGGAGAATTCACCCCTCCACTTT. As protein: CASSYAMENSPLHF.

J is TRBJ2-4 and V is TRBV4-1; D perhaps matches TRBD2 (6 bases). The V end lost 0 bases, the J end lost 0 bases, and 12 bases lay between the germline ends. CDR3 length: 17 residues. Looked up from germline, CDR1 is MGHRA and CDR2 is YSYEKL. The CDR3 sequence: CASSQEGGVLAKNIQYF. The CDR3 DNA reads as TGCGCCAGCAGCCAAGAGGGAGGCGTTCTAGCCAAAAACATTCAGTACTTC.

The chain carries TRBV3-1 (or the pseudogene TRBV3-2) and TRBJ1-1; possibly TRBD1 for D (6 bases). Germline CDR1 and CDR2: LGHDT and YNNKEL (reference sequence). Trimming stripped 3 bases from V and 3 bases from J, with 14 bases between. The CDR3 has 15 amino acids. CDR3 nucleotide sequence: TGTGCCAGCAGCCATGCCCCAGGGGTGCACACTGAAGCTTTCTTT. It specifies CASSHAPGVHTEAFF.

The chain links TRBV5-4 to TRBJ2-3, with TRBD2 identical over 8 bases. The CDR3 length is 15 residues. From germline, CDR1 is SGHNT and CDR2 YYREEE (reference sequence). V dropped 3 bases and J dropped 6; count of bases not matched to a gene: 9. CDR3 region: CASSYPGTSSDTQYF. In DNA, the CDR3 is TGTGCCAGCAGCTATCCCGGGACTAGTTCCGATACGCAGTATTTT.